These 28 T cell receptor beta chains were all obtained from the same sample, sequenced in a study of vaccination effects on CD4 cells after COVID-19. These TCRs are of unknown antigen specificity. Under the ViraFEST assay, PBMC were stimulated with viral peptide pools so that antigen-specific CD4+ T cells expanded. Sequencing was performed afterwards. Culture lasted about ten days before CD4+ T cell isolation. Nobody among the vaccine recipients had prior SARS-CoV-2 infection (nucleocapsid antibodies were negative). Here immunoSEQ multiplex PCR was the method, and the copy in TCRdb shows in-frame clones only, minus some. The sample carries about 68,000 clones, roughly 80% recorded once. The input for sequencing was CD4+ T cells from PBMCs cultured with SARS-CoV-2 spike peptides, taken before COVID-19 vaccination. These receptors all come from a human donor who received a COVID-19 vaccine.

V and J are TRBV10-2 and TRBJ1-6; D gene ambiguous. The length of the CDR3 is 16 residues. Trimming took 5 bases from V and 0 from J, leaving 11 bases between them. Per germline, CDR1 WSHSY and CDR2 SAAADI. This chain's CDR3 is CASSSRMSSYNSPLHF. Written as DNA, the CDR3 is TGCGCCAGCAGTTCAAGGATGAGCTCCTATAATTCACCCCTCCACTTT.

V and J are TRBV7-9 and TRBJ1-1, with D tentatively TRBD1 (6 bases). V gave up 4 bases and J gave up 2 bases, with 14 bases separating them. The CDR3 has 15 amino acids. Germline loops: CDR1 SEHNR, CDR2 FQNEAQ (reference sequence). CDR3 in amino acids: CASSSGFRGNTEAFF. The CDR3 bases are TGTGCCAGCAGCTCTGGTTTCAGGGGCAACACTGAAGCTTTCTTT. Together with reference TRBV7-9 and TRBJ1-1, the CDR3 gives the full variable domain: DTGVSQNPRHKITKRGQNVTFRCDPISEHNRLYWYRQTLGQGPEFLTYFQNEAQLEKSRLLSDRFSAERPKGSFSTLEIQRTEQGDSAMYLCASSSGFRGNTEAFFGQGTRLTVV.

V and J are TRBV11-2 and TRBJ2-5; no clear D. Per the germline V gene, CDR1 is SGHAT and CDR2 is FQNNGV. The CDR3 runs 15 residues. The germline V and J ends were trimmed by 2 bases and 0 bases, with 10 bases remaining between them. CDR3 sequence reads: CASSLRTQYQETQYF. The CDR3 region has the DNA TGTGCCAGCAGCTTACGGACGCAGTACCAAGAGACCCAGTACTTC. Looking up the rest from reference TRBV11-2 and TRBJ2-5 gives the full variable domain: EAGVAQSPRYKIIEKRQSVAFWCNPISGHATLYWYQQILGQGPKLLIQFQNNGVVDDSQLPKDRFSAERLKGVDSTLKIQPAKLEDSAVYLCASSLRTQYQETQYFGPGTRLLVL.

The chain uses TRBV2 and TRBJ2-1; D might be TRBD2 (5 bases). The CDR3 totals 12 residues. The V end was cut by 6 bases, the J end by 9 bases, with 12 bases between. Germline assignment: CDR1 SNHLY and CDR2 FYNNEI. For the CDR3, the DNA is TGTGCCAGCAGAGCGCTAGCCCCTGAGCAGTTCTTC. This codes for CASRALAPEQFF.

This chain uses TRBV18 with TRBJ1-4; maybe TRBD1 (6 bases). Germline values: CDR1 KGHSH, CDR2 LQKENI. The CDR3 sequence is 16 residues long. Trimming shortened V by 3 bases and J by 0 bases, and 11 bases separated the two germline ends. CDR3 in DNA: TGTGCCAGCTCACCCACGGACAGTGCAACTAATGAAAAACTGTTTTTT. Protein: CASSPTDSATNEKLFF.

The CDR3 DNA reads TGCAGTGCTAGTAAATTCGGTAGCGGGGTCTACAATGAGCAGTTCTTC. Residues: CSASKFGSGVYNEQFF. This chain uses TRBV20-1 with TRBJ2-1; 8 nucleotides agree with TRBD2. The V segment lost 3 bases and the J segment 3 bases; nucleotides outside the gene matches: 10. The CDR3 runs 16 residues. Germline CDR1 is DFQATT and CDR2 is SNEGSKA (reference sequence).

The genes are TRBV19 and TRBJ1-1; maybe TRBD1 (6 bases). CDR1 and CDR2 (germline): LNHDA, SQIVND (reference sequence). This CDR3 has 14 residues. V was pared by 4 bases and J by 2 bases, with 11 bases between. CDR3 sequence reads: CASSTGQHNTEAFF. CDR3 in DNA: TGTGCCAGTAGTACCGGACAGCACAACACTGAAGCTTTCTTT.

The chain links TRBV7-9 to TRBJ1-2; 7 nucleotides line up with TRBD1. V shed 2 bases, J shed 6 bases, and the junction held 6 bases outside the gene matches. The germline V gene has CDR1 SEHNR and CDR2 FQNEAQ (reference sequence). This CDR3 comprises 14 residues. CDR3 residues: CASSLPNRGDGYTF. Here the CDR3 DNA reads TGTGCCAGCAGCTTACCGAACAGGGGAGATGGCTACACCTTC.

The V and J genes are TRBV10-3 and TRBJ2-2; D is possibly TRBD1 or TRBD2 (5 bases each). The CDR3 length is 14 residues. Trimming left V 0 bases short and J 7 bases short, with 9 bases between. Germline V gene lookup returns CDR1 ENHRY and CDR2 SYGVKD. CDR3 in DNA: TGTGCCATCAGTGAGTCCCCAGGGAGCGGGGAGCTGTTTTTT. This codes for CAISESPGSGELFF.

V gene TRBV7-2 combines with J gene TRBJ1-2, with D perhaps matching TRBD1 (6 bases). The CDR3 is made up of 15 amino acids. V was trimmed by 1 base and J by 3 bases, leaving 12 bases between them. Per the germline V gene, CDR1 is SGHTA and CDR2 is FQGNSA. Written as DNA, the CDR3 is TGTGCCAGCAGCTTAGAAGGCAGGGGTTACTATGGCTACACCTTC. Translated, it gives CASSLEGRGYYGYTF.

The chain has TRBV15 and TRBJ2-7; no clear D gene. Per germline, CDR1 LNHNV and CDR2 YYDKDF (reference sequence). V lost 4 bases and J 3 bases, leaving 4 bases between the germline ends. CDR3 length: 11 amino acids. In DNA, the CDR3 is TGTGCCACCAGCAACGACTACGAGCAGTACGTC. Amino acids: CATSNDYEQYV.

The CDR3 loop reads CASRRGGGEQFF. CDR3 in DNA: TGCGCCAGCAGGCGGGGGGGCGGTGAGCAGTTCTTC. The chain has TRBV4-1 and TRBJ2-1; TRBD2 aligns across 9 bases. Germline V gene lookup returns CDR1 MGHRA and CDR2 YSYEKL. V was pared by 6 bases and J by 9 bases, with 3 bases of the junction left unmatched. This CDR3 is built from 12 residues.

The chain links TRBV7-9 to TRBJ1-3; D not certain. Germline V gives CDR1 SEHNR, CDR2 FQNEAQ (reference sequence). The CDR3 is 16 residues long. Trimming took 5 bases from V and 0 from J, leaving 14 bases between them. CDR3 DNA: TGTGCCAGCAGCCTAATTAGGAGTGGCTCTGGAAACACCATATATTTT. It specifies CASSLIRSGSGNTIYF.

The V call is TRBV6-5, the J call TRBJ1-3; 7 nucleotides match TRBD1. With 7 bases clipped from V and 4 bases from J, the junction kept 4 bases outside the gene matches. CDR1 is MNHEY and CDR2 is SVGAGI in the germline V gene. This CDR3 region has 13 residues. The CDR3 DNA follows: TGTGCCAGCACCCCGACAGGGGGAAACACCATATATTTT. Amino acids: CASTPTGGNTIYF.

The V gene is TRBV25-1, the J gene TRBJ2-7; D ambiguous. The germline CDR1 and CDR2 sequences are MGHDK and SYGVNS. V lost 8 bases and J lost 0, with 11 bases in between. CDR3 length: 13 amino acids. CDR3 loop: CASLETPSYEQYV. Written as DNA, the CDR3 is TGTGCCAGCCTGGAAACACCCTCCTACGAGCAGTACGTC.

The table lists this clone with a few counts. The chain has TRBV18 and TRBJ1-5; D call uncertain. Trimming removed 5 bases from V and 0 bases from J, with 5 bases in between. Germline V gives CDR1 KGHSH, CDR2 LQKENI. The CDR3 loop spans 13 amino acids. Here the CDR3 reads CASSEGSNQPQHF. The CDR3 coding sequence is TGTGCCAGCTCAGAAGGTAGCAATCAGCCCCAGCATTTT.

The chain employs TRBV27 and TRBJ2-3, with a weak D call TRBD1 (6 bases). This CDR3 spans 13 amino acids. Germline V gives CDR1 MNHEY, CDR2 SMNVEV (reference sequence). The V end was cut by 4 bases, the J end by 10 bases, with 15 bases between. The CDR3 sequence is CASSSFTGSSQYF. The CDR3 DNA reads as TGTGCCAGCAGTTCCTTCACAGGGAGTTCGCAGTATTTT.

The V and J genes are TRBV7-2 and TRBJ1-4, with D unresolved. CDR1 is SGHTA and CDR2 is FQGNSA in the germline V gene. Trimming cost V 3 bases and J 7 bases, with 9 bases left between them. This CDR3 contains 13 residues. The CDR3 coding sequence is TGTGCCAGCAGCTTCGAACGCTTTGAAAAACTGTTTTTT. This translates into CASSFERFEKLFF.

The chain links TRBV10-3 to TRBJ2-7; a possible D gene is TRBD2 (6 bases). CDR1 is ENHRY and CDR2 is SYGVKD in the germline V gene. The CDR3 is 13 amino acids. The CDR3 loop reads CVISGGDSYEQYV. The CDR3 DNA follows: TGTGTCATCAGTGGCGGGGACTCCTACGAGCAGTACGTC.

The V and J genes are TRBV24-1 and TRBJ2-3; D is perhaps TRBD2 (6 bases). Between the trimmed V and J ends, which lost 0 bases and 1 base, there was a span of 10 bases. The CDR3 has 16 residues. Germline V gene data show CDR1 as KGHDR and CDR2 as SFDVKD. The CDR3 here is CATSDLSRGRTDTQYF. As DNA, the CDR3 is TGTGCCACCAGTGATTTGTCGCGGGGCCGCACAGATACGCAGTATTTT.

This chain joins TRBV7-9 and TRBJ2-5; D is unresolved. V was cut by 1 base and J by 0 bases, with 9 bases left in between. This CDR3 comprises 15 residues. Germline V lookup: CDR1 SEHNR, CDR2 FQNEAQ (reference sequence). The CDR3 region has the DNA TGTGCCAGCAGCTTAGGGACCATAAACCAAGAGACCCAGTACTTC. Residues: CASSLGTINQETQYF.

This clone was seen a handful of times. The chain couples TRBV7-3 to TRBJ2-2; a weak D match, TRBD1 (5 bases). The CDR3 runs to 13 residues. The germline V gene has CDR1 SGHTA and CDR2 FQGTGA. V lost 2 bases to trimming and J lost 5 bases, with 6 bases between them. The CDR3 bases are TGTGCCAGCAGCTTACAGGGAACCGGGGAGCTGTTTTTT. Residues: CASSLQGTGELFF.

The chain is built from TRBV14 and TRBJ2-3; 8 bases match TRBD1. J was trimmed by 9 bases and V by 2 bases; bases with no gene match: 10. Germline CDR1 reads SGHDN; CDR2 reads FVKESK. CDR3 length: 15 residues. CDR3 residues: CASSQRLAGGETQYF. CDR3 DNA sequence: TGTGCCAGCAGCCAAAGGTTAGCAGGGGGCGAGACGCAGTATTTT.

The chain couples TRBV11-2 to TRBJ1-1, with D uncertain. CDR3 length: 14 residues. Per germline, CDR1 SGHAT and CDR2 FQNNGV. V shed 4 bases and J shed 0 bases, with 9 bases lying between them. The CDR3 reads CASSWRTVNTEAFF. The CDR3, as DNA: TGTGCCAGCAGCTGGCGGACGGTGAACACTGAAGCTTTCTTT.

The chain is built from TRBV5-4 and TRBJ1-1; possible D gene TRBD1, 6 bases. Trimming pared 0 bases from V and 4 bases from J, leaving 16 bases between. CDR1 and CDR2 from the germline V gene are SGHNT and YYREEE (reference sequence). The CDR3 has 16 amino acids. DNA of the CDR3: TGTGCCAGCAGCTTGGGGCAGGGGCCATGGACCACTGAAGCTTTCTTT. Protein product: CASSLGQGPWTTEAFF. Using reference TRBV5-4 and TRBJ1-1 for the parts outside the CDR3, the full variable domain is ETGVTQSPTHLIKTRGQQVTLRCSSQSGHNTVSWYQQALGQGPQFIFQYYREEENGRGNFPPRFSGLQFPNYSSELNVNALELDDSALYLCASSLGQGPWTTEAFFGQGTRLTVV.

V gene TRBV4-1 combines with J gene TRBJ2-3; D is perhaps TRBD2 (6 bases). V dropped 4 bases and J dropped 0 bases, with 20 bases sitting between them. Per the germline V gene, CDR1 is MGHRA and CDR2 is YSYEKL. CDR3 length: 18 residues. For the CDR3, the DNA is TGCGCCAGCAGCCCACACCAATGGGGAGGTTTGAGCACAGATACGCAGTATTTT. This gives the protein CASSPHQWGGLSTDTQYF.

This clone was recorded only once. The rearrangement links TRBV27 to TRBJ2-3, with D perhaps TRBD1 (5 bases). CDR1 and CDR2 (germline): MNHEY, SMNVEV (reference sequence). The CDR3 is made up of 15 amino acids. Trimming left V 2 bases short and J 0 bases short, with 9 bases between. CDR3 DNA: TGTGCCAGCAGTTTAAACAGGCTTAGCACAGATACGCAGTATTTT. It codes for CASSLNRLSTDTQYF.

This chain connects TRBV24-1 to TRBJ1-4; 7 bases are shared with TRBD1. Germline CDR1 and CDR2: KGHDR and SFDVKD. V was clipped by 4 bases and J by 4 bases; unmatched bases: 5. The CDR3 spans 15 residues. CDR3 protein: CATSETTGDNEKLFF. The CDR3 nucleotides read TGTGCCACCAGTGAAACAACAGGGGATAATGAAAAACTGTTTTTT.